Below are 30 T cell receptor beta chains sequenced from a single sample in a study of T-cell memory formation after mild COVID-19. TCRdb called the 5' RACE reads again in MiXCR, with one record for every CDR3 protein. The data hold under 450,000 distinct CDR3 sequences, with approximately 15% observed a single time. Material for sequencing was PBMCs or a T cell subset sorted from them (not recorded which). These receptors originate from a young man who had mild COVID-19 (a few samples of this study predate the infection). Cell type and time point are not known.

This clonotype was seen more than once but under ten times. V and J are TRBV7-9 and TRBJ2-3; the match to TRBD1 covers 7 bases. CDR1 and CDR2 from the germline V gene are SEHNR and FQNEAQ (reference sequence). Trimming at V came to 6 bases and at J to 1 base, leaving 10 bases not matched to a gene. CDR3 length: 16 residues. The CDR3 DNA is TGTGCCAGCAGTCGACAGGGCTCGCTCGGCACAGATACGCAGTATTTT. Protein product: CASSRQGSLGTDTQYF.

This clonotype was seen a few times. The rearrangement joins TRBV18 to TRBJ1-2; no clear D gene. The CDR3 runs to 13 residues. The V end lost 0 bases, the J end lost 4 bases, and 6 bases lay between the germline ends. Per germline, CDR1 KGHSH and CDR2 LQKENI. CDR3 bases: TGTGCCAGCTCACCACCGGCAGGCTATGGCTACACCTTC. It specifies CASSPPAGYGYTF.

This clonotype was counted many times. This chain links TRBV27 with TRBJ2-1, with 9 bases matching TRBD2. Trimming cost V 2 bases and J 4 bases; bases outside gene matches: 3. CDR3 length equals 15 residues. The germline gives CDR1 MNHEY, CDR2 SMNVEV (reference sequence). The CDR3 loop is CASSLIAGVYNEQFF. CDR3 nucleotide sequence: TGTGCCAGCAGTTTAATAGCGGGGGTATACAATGAGCAGTTCTTC.

This clonotype was recorded many times. The chain links TRBV7-6 to TRBJ2-5; 7 bases agree with TRBD1. The germline CDR1 and CDR2 sequences are SGHVS and FNYEAQ. This CDR3 contains 15 residues. J lost 7 bases, V lost 0 bases, and 8 bases had no gene match. The CDR3: CASSLARGGAGTQYF. The CDR3 nucleotides read TGTGCCAGCAGCTTAGCGAGAGGGGGCGCGGGGACCCAGTACTTC. The entire variable domain, with the rest obtained from reference TRBV7-6 and TRBJ2-5, is as follows: GAGVSQSPRYKVTKRGQDVALRCDPISGHVSLYWYRQALGQGPEFLTYFNYEAQQDKSGLPNDRFSAERPEGSISTLTIQRTEQRDSAMYRCASSLARGGAGTQYFGPGTRLLVL.

This clonotype occurred many times. V and J are TRBV4-3 and TRBJ2-6; 12 positions match TRBD1. The CDR3 totals 18 residues. Trimming removed 5 bases from V and 0 bases from J; junction bases left unmatched: 5. The V gene's germline CDR1 is LGHNA and CDR2 YSLEER. The CDR3 DNA is TGCGCCAGCAGCAGGGACAGGGGGCTGACCTCTGGGGCCAACGTCCTGACTTTC. Translated: CASSRDRGLTSGANVLTF.

The table lists this clonotype with a few counts. V usage is TRBV4-1 and J usage is TRBJ2-6; D is ambiguous. CDR1 MGHRA and CDR2 YSYEKL come from the germline V gene. V lost 2 bases and J lost 4, with 15 bases in between. This CDR3 comprises 17 residues. The CDR3 reads CASSQLPWGNGANVLTF. Written as DNA, the CDR3 is TGCGCCAGCAGCCAACTCCCCTGGGGTAACGGGGCCAACGTCCTGACTTTC.

This clonotype was observed a handful of times. V gene TRBV20-1 combines with J gene TRBJ2-5; 14 nucleotides agree with TRBD2. The CDR3 consists of 15 residues. Germline-derived CDR1 and CDR2 are DFQATT and SNEGSKA (reference sequence). Trimming removed 6 bases from V and 0 bases from J; junction bases left unmatched: 3. The CDR3 region has the DNA TGCAGTGCCGGGACTAGCGGGGGTTACCAAGAGACCCAGTACTTC. Its protein is CSAGTSGGYQETQYF.

This clonotype was seen repeatedly, ten times or more. The chain uses TRBV5-1 and TRBJ1-1, with 7 bases aligning to TRBD1. V lost 5 bases to trimming and J lost 1 base; unmatched junction nucleotides: 2. The germline gives CDR1 SGHRS, CDR2 YFSETQ. The CDR3 length is 13 residues. CDR3 region: CASSEGANTEAFF. The CDR3 DNA reads as TGCGCCAGCAGTGAGGGGGCGAACACTGAAGCTTTCTTT.

The rearrangement uses TRBV27 and TRBJ1-1, with D possibly TRBD1 on 6 matching bases. V dropped 6 bases and J dropped 4 bases, with 21 bases sitting between them. This CDR3 is 16 amino acids long. Germline values: CDR1 MNHEY, CDR2 SMNVEV (reference sequence). The CDR3 loop reads CASRLRGRGGGTEAFF. CDR3 in DNA: TGTGCCAGCAGGCTAAGAGGGAGGGGGGGAGGCACTGAAGCTTTCTTT.

In its sample, this clonotype was seen a few times. The genes are TRBV25-1 and TRBJ2-5; D could derive from TRBD1 or TRBD2 (5 bases each). The CDR3 sequence is 14 residues long. Germline V CDR1 and CDR2: MGHDK, SYGVNS. Trimming cost V 4 bases and J 5 bases, with 14 bases left between them. CDR3 nucleotide sequence: TGTGCCAGCAGTGTCTGGGGGATTGGGGAGACCCAGTACTTC. Amino acids: CASSVWGIGETQYF.

This chain connects TRBV7-9 to TRBJ2-3, with D maybe TRBD1 (6 bases). The V and J ends lost 4 bases and 2 bases respectively, with 13 bases between them. Looked up from germline, CDR1 is SEHNR and CDR2 is FQNEAQ (reference sequence). CDR3 length: 15 amino acids. This chain's CDR3 is CASSSTRQDTDTQYF. Written as DNA, the CDR3 is TGTGCCAGCAGCTCGACCCGACAGGACACAGATACGCAGTATTTT. Full variable domain (outside the CDR3, taken from reference TRBV7-9 and TRBJ2-3): DTGVSQNPRHKITKRGQNVTFRCDPISEHNRLYWYRQTLGQGPEFLTYFQNEAQLEKSRLLSDRFSAERPKGSFSTLEIQRTEQGDSAMYLCASSSTRQDTDTQYFGPGTRLTVL.

The chain uses TRBV29-1 and TRBJ2-7; D gene unclear. CDR1 and CDR2 from the germline V gene are SQVTM and ANQGSEA. V was cut by 8 bases and J by 5 bases, with 13 bases left in between. There are 11 residues in the CDR3. The CDR3 region is CSILGLNEQYF. The CDR3 coding sequence is TGCAGCATCCTGGGTCTTAACGAGCAGTACTTC.

In this sample, this clonotype turned up a few times. This chain links TRBV18 with TRBJ2-7; no firm D call. The ends were cut back, 2 bases at V and 3 bases at J, with 20 bases in the middle. The CDR3 sequence is 17 residues long. In germline, CDR1 is KGHSH, CDR2 LQKENI. The CDR3 is CASSPRTIPPYSYEQYF. The CDR3 nucleotides are TGTGCCAGCTCACCAAGAACAATCCCCCCATATAGCTACGAGCAGTACTTC.

This clonotype has at least ten counts. This chain connects TRBV4-2 to TRBJ2-7; D is ambiguous. V gave up 0 bases and J gave up 5 bases, with 11 bases separating them. The CDR3 loop spans 14 amino acids. Germline lookup yields CDR1 LGHNA and CDR2 YNFKEQ. The DNA for the CDR3 is TGTGCCAGCAGCCAAGATCGAGGTAGTGACGAGCAGTACTTC. Amino acid sequence: CASSQDRGSDEQYF.

This clonotype was detected ten times or more. The chain combines TRBV7-9 with TRBJ2-3; D possibly matches TRBD1 or TRBD2 (5 bases each). V was shortened by 6 bases and J by 2 bases, with 18 bases between the two germline ends. Germline values: CDR1 SEHNR, CDR2 FQNEAQ (reference sequence). The CDR3 spans 16 residues. The CDR3 DNA follows: TGTGCCAGCAGGAGAGACCGGGACGCCAACACAGATACGCAGTATTTT. The encoded protein is CASRRDRDANTDTQYF.

This chain joins TRBV9 and TRBJ2-1; 8 bases line up with TRBD1. The germline CDR1 and CDR2 sequences are SGDLS and YYNGEE. Trimming removed 7 bases from V and 9 bases from J; junction bases left unmatched: 9. The length of the CDR3 is 13 residues. DNA for the CDR3: TGTGCCAGCTCCGGGACAGGCTCGGGTGAGCAGTTCTTC. Protein: CASSGTGSGEQFF.

This sequence joins TRBV5-6 and TRBJ2-3; D may be TRBD2 (6 bases). CDR3 length: 15 residues. Germline values: CDR1 SGHDT, CDR2 YYEEEE. Trimming took 4 bases from V and 3 from J, leaving 15 bases between them. CDR3 residues: CASSVDRDFTDTQYF. The CDR3 DNA reads TGTGCCAGCAGCGTCGACCGGGACTTTACAGATACGCAGTATTTT.

The V call is TRBV12-3 or TRBV12-4, the J call TRBJ1-2, with D perhaps matching TRBD1 (5 bases). The CDR3 runs 14 residues. The V end was cut by 1 base, the J end by 8 bases, with 14 bases between. As DNA, the CDR3 is TGTGCCAGCAGTTTAGGCCGGGGGTGGCACGGCTACACCTTC. It yields the protein CASSLGRGWHGYTF.

This clonotype showed up just a few times. In DNA, the CDR3 is TGCGCCAGCAGCTTGGCAGTCTTAGGGGACACTGAAGCTTTCTTT. As protein: CASSLAVLGDTEAFF. J is TRBJ1-1 and V is TRBV5-1, with a weak D call TRBD1 (5 bases). V was trimmed by 0 bases and J by 3 bases, leaving 12 bases between them. The CDR3 spans 15 residues. Germline V CDR1 and CDR2: SGHRS, YFSETQ.

This clonotype has a count of ten or more. V and J are TRBV12-3 or TRBV12-4 and TRBJ2-7, with D unresolved. V gave up 1 base and J gave up 2 bases, with 9 bases separating them. This CDR3 is built from 14 residues. This CDR3 reads CASSLGAGPYEQYV. The CDR3 DNA sequence: TGTGCCAGCAGTTTAGGGGCAGGACCCTACGAGCAGTACGTC.

This clonotype was counted many times. J is TRBJ2-5 and V is TRBV7-3, with D possibly TRBD2 on 5 matching bases. In germline, CDR1 is SGHTA, CDR2 FQGTGA. Between the trimmed V and J ends, which lost 6 bases and 3 bases, there was a span of 14 bases. The CDR3 consists of 14 residues. This CDR3 reads CASSPGGQEETQYF. Written as DNA, the CDR3 is TGTGCCAGCAGTCCCGGCGGGCAAGAAGAGACCCAGTACTTC.

This clonotype was recorded only once. The rearrangement links TRBV20-1 to TRBJ1-1; D might be TRBD1 (5 bases). CDR3 length equals 15 residues. V lost 4 bases and J 6 bases, leaving 21 bases between the germline ends. From germline, CDR1 is DFQATT and CDR2 SNEGSKA (reference sequence). In DNA, the CDR3 is TGCAGTGCTACAGCATACGTTGACAGAGACTCTGAAGCTTTCTTT. Encoded protein: CSATAYVDRDSEAFF.

In this sample, this clonotype turned up a few times. The chain combines TRBV5-1 with TRBJ2-7; 9 bases align to TRBD1. The CDR3 spans 14 residues. V gave up 1 base and J gave up 3 bases; unmatched junction bases: 2. Per the germline V gene, CDR1 is SGHRS and CDR2 is YFSETQ. CDR3 bases: TGCGCCAGCAGCTTGTGGACAGGGGACTACGAGCAGTACGTC. Amino acid sequence: CASSLWTGDYEQYV.

This clonotype was picked up a small number of times. This chain links TRBV4-3 with TRBJ1-6; D ambiguous. This CDR3 is built from 15 residues. Germline V gives CDR1 LGHNA, CDR2 YSLEER. Between the trimmed V and J ends, which lost 4 bases and 6 bases, there was a span of 13 bases. The CDR3 sequence is CASSPETQSNSPLHF. For the CDR3, the DNA is TGCGCCAGCAGCCCTGAGACACAGAGTAATTCACCCCTCCACTTT.

This sequence joins TRBV12-3 or TRBV12-4 and TRBJ1-2; D unresolved. This CDR3 contains 11 residues. Trimming left V 6 bases short and J 5 bases short, with 7 bases between. CDR3 amino acids: CASSRHYGYTF. CDR3 nucleotide sequence: TGTGCCAGCAGCCGACATTATGGCTACACCTTC.

This chain joins TRBV2 and TRBJ1-5; the match to TRBD1 covers 8 bases. The ends lost 1 base at V and 7 bases at J; junction bases unmatched: 3. The CDR3 totals 14 residues. Per the germline V gene, CDR1 is SNHLY and CDR2 is FYNNEI. In DNA form, the CDR3 reads TGTGCCAGCAGTGAAGTCCAGGGGGCCCAGCCCCAGCATTTT. Encoded protein: CASSEVQGAQPQHF.

As to this clonotype: A much larger clone differs by one base, so this may be a read error. A read error is likely, as this CDR3 ends without the conserved phenylalanine or tryptophan. V and J are TRBV29-1 and TRBJ2-5; 10 bases are shared with TRBD1. Trimming took 3 bases from V and 4 from J; bases not matched to a gene: 5. Germline V gene data show CDR1 as SQVTM and CDR2 as ANQGSEA. CDR3 length: 14 amino acids. In nucleotides, the CDR3 is TGCAGCGTTGATCGCAGGACAGGGGGAGAGACCCAGTACTTA. Translation: CSVDRRTGGETQYL.

V is TRBV6-2 or TRBV6-3 and J is TRBJ1-6; D gene uncertain. CDR1 is MNHEY and CDR2 is SVGEGT in the germline V gene. V shed 6 bases and J shed 8 bases, with 11 bases lying between them. The CDR3 is made up of 13 amino acids. The CDR3 DNA reads as TGTGCCAGCAGAGATCCTATAGATTCACCCCTCCACTTT. Translating gives CASRDPIDSPLHF.

V usage is TRBV2 and J usage is TRBJ2-7; D not certain. The germline gives CDR1 SNHLY, CDR2 FYNNEI. The CDR3 runs to 13 residues. Trimming cost V 7 bases and J 2 bases, with 12 bases left between them. The CDR3 sequence: CASTPLGAYEQYF. In nucleotides, the CDR3 is TGTGCCAGCACCCCGCTGGGCGCCTACGAGCAGTACTTC. Variable domain in full (rest from reference TRBV2 and TRBJ2-7): EPEVTQTPSHQVTQMGQEVILRCVPISNHLYFYWYRQILGQKVEFLVSFYNNEISEKSEIFDDQFSVERPDGSNFTLKIRSTKLEDSAMYFCASTPLGAYEQYFGPGTRLTVT.

This clonotype came up a few times. The chain joins TRBV30 to TRBJ2-2; a possible D gene is TRBD1 (7 bases). With 1 base removed from V and 7 bases from J, the gap between germline ends came to 13 bases. The germline CDR1 and CDR2 sequences are GTSNPN and SVGIG (reference sequence). CDR3 length: 14 amino acids. CDR3 nucleotide sequence: TGTGCCTGGAGTGCCGGCAGGGGGGACGGGGAGCTGTTTTTT. Translation gives CAWSAGRGDGELFF.